Reported below is one TCR beta chain. Its antigen is unknown. Per-base qualities were not stored, and no clone one base away is much larger. The CDR3 regions of human TCRbeta chains were analyzed by immunosequencing. The study's processing was this. Repertoire TCRs were checked for matches against a reference library of SARS-CoV-2-specific TCRs that had been generated using the MIRA antigen-specificity platform. Breadth was defined as the fraction of unique TCRs that were SARS-CoV-2-associated. Depth was defined as the fraction of total T cells that were SARS-CoV-2-associated. Using the MIRA data, each spike-specific TCR was assigned both to the spike region to which the TCR was reactive and to a CD4 or CD8 class. Log10-transformed breadth and depth values were compared by one-way ANOVA with Sidak's multiple comparisons tests. TCRdb stores this immuneACCESS table with in-frame sequences only. Part of the clones is absent; in the studies checked, under half of the shortfall reflects unresolved V genes, and no reason is known for the rest. V, J and clone size are taken as reported in that table, and D and trimming were inferred from the DNA itself. Recorded for this sample are 70,000 to 90,000 clones; roughly 90% of them occurred a single time. The ten largest clonotypes hold 2.2% of the sample.

Ends trimmed: V by 5 bases, J by 2 bases; bases unmatched to a gene: 3. The CDR3 holds 14 amino acids from the cysteine to the phenylalanine. Solely the CDR3 DNA is kept, with 42 bases framed from the first base. CDR1 SGHTA and CDR2 FQGNSA are derived from the germline V gene. The sample's time point, from its label and the paper: baseline before first vaccination. Vaccinee samples were obtained from the UK trials COV001 and COV002, which included a single-blind randomized controlled phase 2/3 trial of AZD1222 (ChAdOx1 nCoV-19) in healthy adults. For TCRbeta chain sequencing, PBMC samples from trial participants were taken at day 0 and at day 28 after the second dose. This entry belongs to a study of T cell responses to AZD1222 COVID-19 vaccine (dated by TCRdb to the early 2020s). Notes on the research overall: AZD1222 recipients with second doses at about 4 weeks or about 12 weeks were pooled, because spike-specific TCR depth and breadth did not differ between schedules. TCR sequencing was performed for about 250 trial participants, of whom roughly 200 were given two doses of AZD1222 and around 25 were given two doses of MenACWY control vaccine. Trial participants were enrolled into age subgroups of 18-55, 56-69 and 70-plus years, which contained 148, 28 and 57 TCR-sequenced participants, respectively. Study-level results and caveats: Vaccine-associated CD4 TCRs spanned the whole spike protein, with dominant responses in regions 160-218 and 743-854. Most participants were white British and females outnumbered males, and the authors suggested that clonal diversity may have been underestimated. Because no samples from the day 14 peak response were available, repertoires could be characterized only after the peak T cell response. The 56-69-year group was small, and its depth increase did not reach significance, likely because of low power. Only five to seven AZD1222 recipients were SARS-CoV-2 seropositive at baseline, limiting conclusions about previously exposed vaccinees. Reportedly, close to half of the unique spike-specific TCRs recognized epitopes lying outside the regions that are mutated in the B.1.351 and B.1.1.7 variants. A significant rise in spike-specific TCR breadth and depth was observed after two AZD1222 doses relative to day 0 and relative to MenACWY recipients.

The TCR comes from an adult in good health. The V and J genes are TRBV7-2 and TRBJ1-3, and 7 junction bases match TRBD1. Sample: peripheral blood, taken on day 0 of AZD1222 vaccination. The nucleotides read TGTGCCAGCAGCCAAGACAGGGCTGGAAACACCATATATTTT. Protein translation: CASSQDRAGNTIYF.